What follows are 12 T cell receptor beta chains derived from one specimen sequenced in a study of blood T cell repertoires in COVID-19. Only in-frame clones appear in the TCRdb table, and some are missing; sequencing was by immunoSEQ multiplex PCR. Among roughly 74,000 clones, roughly four fifths were seen once, and the ten largest hold around 35%. Sequencing used peripheral blood. Every receptor here comes from a man in his sixties or seventies with acute or convalescent COVID-19.

The chain is built from TRBV7-3 and TRBJ2-1, with 10 bases aligning to TRBD1. This CDR3 region has 15 residues. Trimming at V came to 5 bases and at J to 8 bases, leaving 9 bases not matched to a gene. Germline assignment: CDR1 SGHTA and CDR2 FQGTGA. The CDR3 DNA follows: TGTGCCAGCAGCCCCTTCGGACAGGGGGAATATGAGCAGTTCTTC. Its translation: CASSPFGQGEYEQFF.

Note on this clone: One end of the junction is discordant with germline, which a read error may explain. The J gene is TRBJ2-6, the V gene TRBV2; the match to TRBD1 covers 9 bases. Germline loops: CDR1 SNHLY, CDR2 FYNNEI. This CDR3 is built from 18 residues. CDR3 sequence: CASSGGQGLSSGANALTF. CDR3 coding DNA: TGTGCCAGCAGTGGGGGACAGGGCCTTAGCTCTGGGGCCAACGCCCTGACTTTC.

CDR3 sequence (DNA): TGTGCCAGCAGCTCGCCGGGACTCCAGAGGGAGACCCAGTACTTC. It translates to CASSSPGLQRETQYF. The chain combines TRBV28 with TRBJ2-5, with D maybe TRBD2 (6 bases). The CDR3 is 15 residues long. In germline, CDR1 is MDHEN, CDR2 SYDVKM. Trimming pared 6 bases from V and 5 bases from J, leaving 19 bases between.

The chain is built from TRBV29-1 and TRBJ2-3; 7 bases agree with TRBD2. Germline V lookup: CDR1 SQVTM, CDR2 ANQGSEA. The CDR3 contains 15 residues. With 6 bases clipped from V and 2 bases from J, the junction kept 11 bases outside the gene matches. CDR3 sequence reads: CSVGGGGGSTDTQYF. The DNA of the CDR3 is TGCAGCGTCGGTGGTGGGGGGGGTTCCACAGATACGCAGTATTTT.

This chain joins TRBV5-1 and TRBJ2-7; the match to TRBD1 covers 7 bases. In germline, CDR1 is SGHRS, CDR2 YFSETQ. This CDR3 has 13 amino acids. The V segment lost 7 bases and the J segment 2 bases; nucleotides outside the gene matches: 6. CDR3 nucleotide sequence: TGCGCCAGCGCCCGGGACAGCACCTACGAGCAGTACTTC. Translating gives CASARDSTYEQYF.

J is TRBJ2-5 and V is TRBV5-5, with 7 nucleotides matching TRBD1. V was pared by 3 bases and J by 5 bases, with 13 bases of the junction left unmatched. The CDR3 covers 16 residues. Germline V gene data show CDR1 as SGHKS and CDR2 as YYEKEE (reference sequence). In DNA, the CDR3 is TGTGCCAGCAGCTCCCCCACCGGGACAGTAAGGGAGACCCAGTACTTC. This sequence encodes CASSSPTGTVRETQYF.

This sequence joins TRBV2 and TRBJ2-7; D is undetermined. Trimming pared 2 bases from V and 2 bases from J, leaving 10 bases between. The germline V gene has CDR1 SNHLY and CDR2 FYNNEI. CDR3 length: 14 amino acids. The chain's CDR3 is CASSESVDTYEQYF. The CDR3 DNA sequence: TGTGCCAGCAGTGAATCCGTAGATACCTACGAGCAGTACTTC.

The chain joins TRBV27 to TRBJ2-7; 7 bases align to TRBD1. The CDR3 contains 15 residues. The V and J ends lost 5 bases and 5 bases, in that order; junction bases with no gene match: 12. Germline V gene lookup returns CDR1 MNHEY and CDR2 SMNVEV (reference sequence). CDR3 region: CASSPPDRAYDEQYF. Here the CDR3 DNA reads TGTGCCAGCAGTCCCCCCGACAGGGCGTACGACGAGCAGTACTTC.

This sequence joins TRBV7-8 and TRBJ1-2, with 8 bases lining up with TRBD1. The CDR3 is 15 residues long. The germline gives CDR1 SGHVS, CDR2 FQNEAQ. V lost 0 bases, J lost 8 bases, and 8 bases stayed unmatched. The CDR3: CASSLALSGQGGYTF. The CDR3 DNA reads as TGTGCCAGCAGCTTAGCTCTTAGCGGACAGGGAGGCTACACCTTC.

The chain uses TRBV6-5 and TRBJ2-7, with D hard to call. The CDR3 is 16 residues long. CDR1 MNHEY and CDR2 SVGAGI come from the germline V gene. Trimming stripped 0 bases from V and 0 bases from J, with 12 bases between. CDR3 sequence: CASSYSSQPPSYEQYF. The CDR3, as DNA: TGTGCCAGCAGTTACTCGTCACAGCCACCCTCCTACGAGCAGTACTTC.

The rearrangement uses TRBV6-5 and TRBJ1-3; D is undetermined. CDR1 MNHEY and CDR2 SVGAGI come from the germline V gene. This CDR3 comprises 14 residues. V lost 5 bases to trimming and J lost 2 bases, with 10 bases between them. The CDR3 sequence is CASSPGLPGNTIYF. The CDR3 region has the DNA TGTGCCAGCAGTCCTGGACTTCCTGGAAACACCATATATTTT.

The CDR3: CASSYGLAVDTQYF. DNA of the CDR3: TGTGCCAGCAGTTACGGACTAGCGGTAGATACGCAGTATTTT. The rearrangement joins TRBV6-5 to TRBJ2-3, with 10 bases lining up with TRBD2. The germline CDR1 and CDR2 sequences are MNHEY and SVGAGI. The V and J ends lost 2 bases and 5 bases, in that order; junction bases with no gene match: 1. CDR3 length: 14 amino acids.